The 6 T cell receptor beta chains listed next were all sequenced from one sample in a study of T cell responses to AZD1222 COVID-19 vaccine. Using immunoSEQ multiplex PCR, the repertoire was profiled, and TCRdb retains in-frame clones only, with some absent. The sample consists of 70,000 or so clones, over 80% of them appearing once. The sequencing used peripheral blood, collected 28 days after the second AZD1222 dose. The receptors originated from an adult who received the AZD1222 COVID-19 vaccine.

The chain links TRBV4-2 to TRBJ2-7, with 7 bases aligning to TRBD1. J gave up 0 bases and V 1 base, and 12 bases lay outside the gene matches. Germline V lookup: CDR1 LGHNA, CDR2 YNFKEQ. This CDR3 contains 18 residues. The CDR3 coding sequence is TGTGCCAGCAGCCAAGGGGCAGGGGGAACCGTGAGCTCCTACGAGCAGTACTTC. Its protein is CASSQGAGGTVSSYEQYF.

This CDR3 is CASSPETTGFTGELFF. In DNA form, the CDR3 reads TGTGCCAGCAGCCCAGAGACAACAGGGTTCACCGGGGAGCTGTTTTTT. The chain combines TRBV7-9 with TRBJ2-2; TRBD1 might be the D (6 bases). The V and J ends lost 5 bases and 4 bases respectively, with 17 bases between them. In germline, CDR1 is SEHNR, CDR2 FQNEAQ (reference sequence). CDR3 length: 16 residues.

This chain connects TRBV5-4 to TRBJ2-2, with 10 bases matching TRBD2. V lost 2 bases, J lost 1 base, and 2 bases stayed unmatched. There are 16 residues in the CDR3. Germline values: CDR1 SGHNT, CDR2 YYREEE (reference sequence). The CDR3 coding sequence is TGTGCCAGCAGCTTCCGACTAGCGGGGAACACCGGGGAGCTGTTTTTT. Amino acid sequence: CASSFRLAGNTGELFF.

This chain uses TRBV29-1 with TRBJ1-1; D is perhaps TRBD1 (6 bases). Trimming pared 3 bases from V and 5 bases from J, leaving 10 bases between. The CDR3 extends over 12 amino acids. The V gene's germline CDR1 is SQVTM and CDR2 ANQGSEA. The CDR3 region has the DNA TGCAGCGTTGATAGGGGGGAAACTGAAGCTTTCTTT. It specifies CSVDRGETEAFF. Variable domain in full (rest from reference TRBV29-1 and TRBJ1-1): SAVISQKPSRDICQRGTSLTIQCQVDSQVTMMFWYRQQPGQSLTLIATANQGSEATYESGFVIDKFPISRPNLTFSTLTVSNMSPEDSSIYLCSVDRGETEAFFGQGTRLTVV.

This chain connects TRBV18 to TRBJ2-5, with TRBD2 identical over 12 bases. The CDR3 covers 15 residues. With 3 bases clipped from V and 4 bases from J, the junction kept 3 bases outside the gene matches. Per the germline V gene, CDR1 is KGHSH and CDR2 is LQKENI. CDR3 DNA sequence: TGTGCCAGCTCACCGACTAGCGGGGGTAGAGAGACCCAGTACTTC. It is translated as CASSPTSGGRETQYF.

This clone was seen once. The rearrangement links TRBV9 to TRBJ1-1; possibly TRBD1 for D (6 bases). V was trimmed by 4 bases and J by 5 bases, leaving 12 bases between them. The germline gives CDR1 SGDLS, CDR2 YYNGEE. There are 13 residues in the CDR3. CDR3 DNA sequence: TGTGCCAGCAGCCCCCAGGGGAGGACTGAAGCTTTCTTT. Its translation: CASSPQGRTEAFF.